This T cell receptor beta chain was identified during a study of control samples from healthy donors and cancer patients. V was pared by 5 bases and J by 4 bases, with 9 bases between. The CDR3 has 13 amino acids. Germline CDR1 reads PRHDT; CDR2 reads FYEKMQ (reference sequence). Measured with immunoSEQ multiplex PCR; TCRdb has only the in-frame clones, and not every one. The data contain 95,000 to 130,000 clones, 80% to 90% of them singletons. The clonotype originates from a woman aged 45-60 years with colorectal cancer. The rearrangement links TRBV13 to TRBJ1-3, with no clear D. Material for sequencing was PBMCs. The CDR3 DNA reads TGTGCCAGCAGCCTCGAGAACGGAAACACCATATATTTT. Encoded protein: CASSLENGNTIYF.